This TCR beta chain was obtained from a study of PD-1 blockade in classical Hodgkin lymphoma. General study points: Newly diagnosed patients were said to have less baseline TCR diversity than healthy donors did. Repertoires differed for reasons still undefined, possibly disease activity or prior therapy.

Here immunoSEQ multiplex PCR was the method, and the copy in TCRdb shows in-frame clones only, minus some. The sample has 45,000 to 60,000 clones; approximately 90% are singletons. Noted time point: newly diagnosed, previously untreated cHL patient sample. A remark on this clone: Its specificity is unknown.

Unmatched junction bases numbered 8, after V lost 0 bases and J lost 3 bases. Looked up from germline, CDR1 is LGHNA and CDR2 is YNFKEQ. The CDR3 is made up of 18 amino acids. The chain joins TRBV4-2 to TRBJ2-7; 13 bases agree with TRBD2. Sequenced material: peripheral blood mononuclear cells (PBMCs). This sequence was found in a human donor with classical Hodgkin lymphoma. CDR3 DNA sequence: TGTGCCAGCAGCCAAGAGCTTTTGGGACTAGCGGGAAACTACGAGCAGTACTTC. The encoded protein is CASSQELLGLAGNYEQYF.